Below, 14 T cell receptor beta chains from the same sample are listed, as sequenced in a study of memory CD4+ T cells and cytomegalovirus serostatus. The assay was immunoSEQ multiplex PCR, and TCRdb's table has in-frame clones only and misses some. The sample has roughly 84,000 clones; roughly 80% are singletons. The sort gate was single viable CD3+CD4+CD8-CD45RO+ cells for memory CD4+ T cells. The material sequenced was memory CD4+ T cells from blood. Source of these receptors: an adult in good health and CMV-seronegative.

The J gene is TRBJ1-1, the V gene TRBV7-9; D is possibly TRBD1 (5 bases). The germline CDR1 and CDR2 sequences are SEHNR and FQNEAQ (reference sequence). This CDR3 region has 14 residues. Trimming took off 5 bases at V and 0 bases at J, with 10 bases between the two ends. The CDR3 loop reads CASSLRDLNTEAFF. Here the CDR3 DNA reads TGTGCCAGCAGCCTCAGGGACTTGAACACTGAAGCTTTCTTT.

The chain carries TRBV6-5 and TRBJ1-2; D gene ambiguous. CDR1 and CDR2 (germline): MNHEY, SVGAGI. The CDR3 spans 14 residues. The germline V and J ends were trimmed by 6 bases and 8 bases, with 19 bases remaining between them. CDR3 sequence (DNA): TGTGCCAGCAGCTCCCGTCGGAAGGGCGAAGGCTACACCTTC. It is translated as CASSSRRKGEGYTF.

This clone was detected a few times. V and J are TRBV11-2 and TRBJ2-7; 12 nucleotides align to TRBD2. Losses at the gene ends were 1 base for V and 4 bases for J; bases not matched to a gene: 2. The CDR3 is 15 amino acids. Looked up from germline, CDR1 is SGHAT and CDR2 is FQNNGV. This chain's CDR3 is CASSLATSGGYEQYF. CDR3 sequence (DNA): TGTGCCAGCAGCTTAGCGACTAGCGGGGGATACGAGCAGTACTTC.

V is TRBV18 and J is TRBJ1-6; D is unresolved. V was cut by 2 bases and J by 7 bases, with 9 bases left in between. The CDR3 totals 14 residues. Germline CDR1 is KGHSH and CDR2 is LQKENI. Here the CDR3 reads CASSPEGNNSPLHF. The DNA of the CDR3 is TGTGCCAGCTCACCAGAGGGAAACAATTCACCCCTCCACTTT.

This chain joins TRBV2 and TRBJ1-1; 7 bases are a match to TRBD1. V lost 5 bases and J lost 4; bases outside the gene matches: 7. Germline V gene lookup returns CDR1 SNHLY and CDR2 FYNNEI. The CDR3 has 14 residues. The CDR3 DNA sequence: TGTGCCAGCAGTCCCCAGGGGGGAGGCACTGAAGCTTTCTTT. Translation: CASSPQGGGTEAFF.

The gene calls are TRBV10-3 and TRBJ1-5; no clear D. The V gene's germline CDR1 is ENHRY and CDR2 SYGVKD. Trimming cost V 0 bases and J 2 bases, with 8 bases left between them. This CDR3 is built from 15 residues. As DNA, the CDR3 is TGTGCCATCAGTGAGTCCCCACGGGGCAATCAGCCCCAGCATTTT. It is translated as CAISESPRGNQPQHF.

This clone occurred a few times. This sequence joins TRBV7-3 and TRBJ2-1, with D possibly matching TRBD2 (6 bases). Trimming took 4 bases from V and 6 from J, leaving 10 bases between them. Germline CDR1 is SGHTA and CDR2 is FQGTGA. This CDR3 is built from 13 residues. For the CDR3, the DNA is TGTGCCAGCAGCTCCTTGGGACTCAATGAGCAGTTCTTC. Protein product: CASSSLGLNEQFF. Based on the CDR3 plus reference TRBV7-3 and TRBJ2-1, the full variable domain is GAGVSQTPSNKVTEKGKYVELRCDPISGHTALYWYRQSLGQGPEFLIYFQGTGAADDSGLPNDRFFAVRPEGSVSTLKIQRTERGDSAVYLCASSSLGLNEQFFGPGTRLTVL.

The J gene is TRBJ1-2, the V gene TRBV9, with a possible D match to TRBD1 (6 bases). The V gene lost 7 bases and the J gene lost 4 bases, with 17 bases spanning the gap. The CDR3 spans 14 residues. Germline V gene lookup returns CDR1 SGDLS and CDR2 YYNGEE. CDR3 loop: CASSGGGYSYGYTF. Here the CDR3 DNA reads TGTGCCAGCTCCGGGGGGGGCTATAGCTATGGCTACACCTTC.

This clone was observed a few times. The chain joins TRBV19 to TRBJ2-5; D is perhaps TRBD2 (7 bases). In germline, CDR1 is LNHDA, CDR2 SQIVND (reference sequence). Trimming stripped 5 bases from V and 4 bases from J, with 11 bases between. This CDR3 has 13 residues. The CDR3 is CASSRGARETQYF. Written as DNA, the CDR3 is TGTGCCAGTAGTCGGGGGGCTAGAGAGACCCAGTACTTC.

The V call is TRBV2, the J call TRBJ1-5; 8 nucleotides align to TRBD1. V lost 6 bases to trimming and J lost 6 bases; unmatched junction nucleotides: 1. CDR3 size: 12 residues. Germline V lookup: CDR1 SNHLY, CDR2 FYNNEI. Here the CDR3 reads CASRTGAQPQHF. The CDR3, as DNA: TGTGCCAGCAGGACAGGGGCTCAGCCCCAGCATTTT.

The V and J genes are TRBV25-1 and TRBJ2-2; D might be TRBD1 (5 bases). V was clipped by 1 base and J by 3 bases, with 12 bases between them. Per the germline V gene, CDR1 is MGHDK and CDR2 is SYGVNS. This CDR3 is 16 amino acids long. The CDR3 sequence is CASSESRAQDTGELFF. The CDR3 DNA reads as TGTGCCAGCAGTGAATCCAGGGCCCAGGACACCGGGGAGCTGTTTTTT.

The rearrangement links TRBV15 to TRBJ1-2; no clear D. Germline V gene data show CDR1 as LNHNV and CDR2 as YYDKDF (reference sequence). Trimming took 0 bases from V and 1 from J, leaving 6 bases between them. The length of the CDR3 is 14 residues. The CDR3 region is CATSRETSNYGYTF. The CDR3 region has the DNA TGTGCCACCAGCAGAGAAACGAGTAACTATGGCTACACCTTC.

Comment on this clone: One end of the junction is discordant with germline, which a read error may explain. V is TRBV19 and J is TRBJ2-1; 11 bases fit TRBD2. The length of the CDR3 is 15 residues. CDR1 is LNHDA, CDR2 SQIVND, per germline (reference sequence). The CDR3 DNA is TGTGCCAGTAGCATAGCGGGGGGGCCCGGAGGGGAGCAGTTCTTC. It yields the protein CASSIAGGPGGEQFF.

This clone was found a few times. The rearrangement uses TRBV7-3 and TRBJ1-1; D is perhaps TRBD1 (5 bases). Trimming shortened V by 5 bases and J by 3 bases, and 10 bases separated the two germline ends. CDR1 is SGHTA, CDR2 FQGTGA, per germline. The CDR3 extends over 13 amino acids. CDR3 protein: CASSLQGDTEAFF. The CDR3 DNA reads as TGTGCCAGCAGCCTACAAGGGGACACTGAAGCTTTCTTT.